The rows below give T cell receptor beta chains drawn from one sample of a study of blood T cell repertoires in COVID-19. Libraries were prepared by immunoSEQ multiplex PCR; TCRdb keeps only in-frame clonotypes and omits some of them. The sample holds over 150,000 clones, about 80% seen once. What was sequenced was peripheral blood. Receptors originate from a man aged 60-69 years with acute or convalescent COVID-19. Each CDR3 is given with its conserved first and last residue. The order of the fields is J gene, V gene, D gene, clone size, CDR3 DNA, CDR3 protein. D genes are given only for firm matches. The size entry is marked missing in some rows and otherwise reads once, few, many or a size class.

TRBJ1-1,TRBV2,-,-,TGTGCCAGCAGCCTCAGGGGATCAGCTTTCTTT,CASSLRGSAFF
TRBJ2-2,TRBV13,-,-,TGTGCCAGCAGCTTAGTGGACAGAGGACTCACCGGGGAGCTGTTTTTT,CASSLVDRGLTGELFF
TRBJ1-5,TRBV19,TRBD1,-,TGTGCCAGTAGTACCAGGGGGCGCCGGAGCAATCAGCCCCAGCATTTT,CASSTRGRRSNQPQHF
TRBJ1-5,TRBV15,-,few,TGTGCCACCAGCAGAGCTCGGGGGGCGTATCAGCCCCAGCATTTT,CATSRARGAYQPQHF
TRBJ1-1,TRBV6-1,TRBD1,-,TGTGCCAGCAGTGAAGCAAAGGGGGCGGGGGCTTTCTTT,CASSEAKGAGAFF
TRBJ2-5,TRBV14,TRBD2,-,TGTGCCAGCAGCCAAGACGCGGGAACTAGCGGGGAAGAGACCCAGTACTTC,CASSQDAGTSGEETQYF
TRBJ2-1,TRBV19,TRBD2,few,TGTGCCAGTACCCTTTCGGGGGGGGCCCAAAATGAGCAGTTCTTC,CASTLSGGAQNEQFF
TRBJ2-3,TRBV6-1,TRBD2,-,TGTGCCAGCAGTGAAGCGGTAATAGGAAGCGGGGGCAGGGATACGCAGTATTTT,CASSEAVIGSGGRDTQYF
TRBJ2-5,TRBV9,-,-,TGTGCCAGCAGCGTGGAGGCCGGGCCCCCAGAGACCCAGTACTTC,CASSVEAGPPETQYF
TRBJ1-3,TRBV2,TRBD1,-,TGTGCCAGCAGCGGACAGGGCGAAGGAAACACCATATATTTT,CASSGQGEGNTIYF
TRBJ2-1,TRBV19,-,many,TGTGCCAGTAGTATAGGGGGAGCCGGCTCCTACAATGAGCAGTTCTTC,CASSIGGAGSYNEQFF
TRBJ1-1,TRBV10-2,TRBD1,-,TGCGCCAGCAGTGGTCTGGACAGGGGTACTGAAGCTTTCTTT,CASSGLDRGTEAFF
TRBJ2-7,TRBV11-2,-,-,TGTGCCAGCAGCTTTAACAGGGCCTCCTACGAGCAGTACTTC,CASSFNRASYEQYF
TRBJ1-4,TRBV19,-,-,TGTGCCAGTAGTATAGAATCTAGCGGCAGATCTAATGAAAAACTGTTTTTT,CASSIESSGRSNEKLFF
TRBJ2-1,TRBV29-1,TRBD2,-,TGCAGCCTCGGCAGGGGGACTAGCGGTTATGAGCAGTTCTTC,CSLGRGTSGYEQFF
TRBJ1-6,TRBV7-8,TRBD1,-,TGTGCCAGCCGACGGACAGGTGATTATTCACCCCTCCACTTT,CASRRTGDYSPLHF